This T cell receptor beta chain was identified in a study of shared clonotypes between healthy human individuals. This clone occurred once. This CDR3 region has 18 residues. Per germline, CDR1 SGHNT and CDR2 YYREEE (reference sequence). The ends lost 4 bases at V and 5 bases at J; junction bases unmatched: 18. Measured with immunoSEQ multiplex PCR; TCRdb has only the in-frame clones, and not every one. The sample has approximately 2.3 million clones, approximately 93% seen once. This chain joins TRBV5-4 and TRBJ1-2, with 9 positions matching TRBD1. The clonotype comes from a young man in good health. Some clones in this sample may be carry-over from other donors' samples. Sequencing was performed on naive CD4+ T cells from PBMCs. Subset of the sample: CD45RA+ positively selected. The CDR3 is CASSIGRGQGINRYGYTF. In nucleotides, the CDR3 is TGTGCCAGCAGCATTGGCCGGGGACAGGGCATAAATAGGTATGGCTACACCTTC. The full variable domain, in which reference TRBV5-4 and TRBJ1-2 provide the parts outside the CDR3, is ETGVTQSPTHLIKTRGQQVTLRCSSQSGHNTVSWYQQALGQGPQFIFQYYREEENGRGNFPPRFSGLQFPNYSSELNVNALELDDSALYLCASSIGRGQGINRYGYTFGSGTRLTVV.